A selection of T cell receptor beta chains follows, all from one sample in a study of T cell repertoires in cytomegalovirus infection. In TCRdb, the reads were re-called with MiXCR into one record per CDR3 protein. Seen here are 85,000 to 130,000 distinct CDR3 sequences, 20% to 30% observed once, and the top ten hold approximately 40%. Material: CD8+ T cells from PBMCs. Receptors originate from a human donor in good health (CMV status not recorded). Some clones in this sample may be carry-over from other donors' samples. The CDR3 runs from the conserved cysteine through the conserved F or W. The D gene is left open where the match is weak. The size entry is marked missing in some rows and otherwise reads once, few, many or a size class.

many	TRBJ2-3	TRBD1	TRBV6-2/TRBV6-3	TGTGCCAGCAGTAACAGGGGGAGAGATACGCAGTATTTT	CASSNRGRDTQYF
NA	TRBJ1-1	NA	TRBV29-1	TGCAGCCACAGCGGCGGAAACACTGAAGCTTTCTTT	CSHSGGNTEAFF
NA	TRBJ2-1	NA	TRBV19	TGTGCCAGTAGGAGGGACACATACAATGAGCAGTTCTTC	CASRRDTYNEQFF
NA	TRBJ1-2	TRBD1	TRBV29-1	TGCAGCGTTGAAGATAGGACAGGGGGTCCTCCGACGCGTTATGGCTACACCTTC	CSVEDRTGGPPTRYGYTF
many	TRBJ1-5	NA	TRBV7-2	TGTGCCAGCAGCTTAAGCCGGGAGGAGCCCCAGCATTTT	CASSLSREEPQHF
NA	TRBJ2-7	NA	TRBV9	TGTGCCAGCAGCGGCAGGGAGGACGAGCAGTACTTC	CASSGREDEQYF
many	TRBJ2-7	NA	TRBV29-1	TGCAGCGTTGGGGGGAAATACGAGCAGTACTTC	CSVGGKYEQYF
NA	TRBJ1-1	NA	TRBV7-6	TGTGCCAGCTTTGGTCGACAGGAAATGAACACTGAAGCTTTCTTT	CASFGRQEMNTEAFF
few	TRBJ2-3	TRBD2	TRBV10-3	TGTGCCATCAGAGGACTAGCGGGAGGCCTTAGCACAGATACGCAGTATTTT	CAIRGLAGGLSTDTQYF
many	TRBJ2-5	NA	TRBV7-2	TGTGCCAGCAGCTTACTGACTAGTCACCAAGAGACCCAGTACTTC	CASSLLTSHQETQYF
few	TRBJ2-7	TRBD2	TRBV20-1	TGCAGTGCTAGTGCTAGCGGGGGGGCCTGGTACGAGCAGTACTTC	CSASASGGAWYEQYF
many	TRBJ2-3	NA	TRBV15	TGTGCCACCAGCAGAGATCTGGCGGGGATTGCAGATACGCAGTATTTT	CATSRDLAGIADTQYF
NA	TRBJ2-2	NA	TRBV5-1	TGCGCCAGCAGCATTTACACCGGGGAGCTGTTTTTT	CASSIYTGELFF
once	TRBJ2-2	TRBD2	TRBV13	TGTGCCAGCACTCCAAACCACGCGGGGGGCACCGGGGAGCTGTTTTTT	CASTPNHAGGTGELFF
many	TRBJ2-7	NA	TRBV7-9	TGTGCCAGCAGCCTAACCCCCTCCACGACAGAACTGTACTTC	CASSLTPSTTELYF
many	TRBJ2-1	TRBD2	TRBV7-8	TGTGCCAGCCTACCGGGACTAGCGGGGGCAGATGAGCAGTTCTTC	CASLPGLAGADEQFF
many	TRBJ2-1	TRBD2	TRBV7-9	TGTGCCAGCAGCCCCCCAGCGGGGGGGTACAATGAGCAGTTCTTC	CASSPPAGGYNEQFF
NA	TRBJ1-1	TRBD1	TRBV15	TGTGCCACCAGCTCCGGGGGGACAGGCCAGAGTGCAGCTTTCTTT	CATSSGGTGQSAAFF
NA	TRBJ1-4	NA	TRBV28	TGTGCCAGCAGTTTAAGGCCAGGGGATGAAAAACTGTTTTTT	CASSLRPGDEKLFF
many	TRBJ2-5	NA	TRBV6-1	TGTGCCAGCAGTGAAGCTGGGGCAGGGGTTCAAGAGACCCAGTACTTC	CASSEAGAGVQETQYF
NA	TRBJ2-1	NA	TRBV7-9	TGTGCCAGCAGCTTATACCCAACCAACAATGAGCAGTTCTTC	CASSLYPTNNEQFF
NA	TRBJ2-7	TRBD2	TRBV6-2/TRBV6-3	TGTGCCAGCAGATATAGCGGGGGGGCCTTTTACGAGCAGTACTTC	CASRYSGGAFYEQYF
many	TRBJ2-7	NA	TRBV7-2	TGTGCCAGCAGCTTAGAAAGGCGCGGAAACTACGAGCAGTACTTC	CASSLERRGNYEQYF
few	TRBJ2-1	NA	TRBV11-3	TGTGCCAGCAGCTTGTGGGTACAGGGTGGAAACAATGAGCAGTTCTTC	CASSLWVQGGNNEQFF
many	TRBJ2-1	NA	TRBV5-8	TGTGCCAGCAGCTTGAGCAGGGCCCCCTACAATGAGCAGTTCTTC	CASSLSRAPYNEQFF